Shown below are 4 T cell receptor beta chains from a single sample sequenced in a study of blood T cell repertoires in COVID-19. The repertoire was sequenced with immunoSEQ multiplex PCR; TCRdb's copy has only in-frame clones and lacks some. The sample records some 130,000 clones, 70% to 80% being singletons. Sequenced material: peripheral blood. These receptors came from a man in his sixties who had recovered from COVID-19.

The rearrangement links TRBV28 to TRBJ1-2; no reliable D call. The germline V and J ends were trimmed by 3 bases and 2 bases, with 7 bases remaining between them. The germline CDR1 and CDR2 sequences are MDHEN and SYDVKM. This CDR3 is built from 13 residues. The CDR3 region is CASSFRENYGYTF. The DNA of the CDR3 is TGTGCCAGCAGTTTTAGGGAGAACTATGGCTACACCTTC.

Concerning this clone itself: Other DNA sequences in this sample translate to the same CDR3. The V and J genes are TRBV27 and TRBJ1-2; TRBD1 matches 8 bases. The CDR3 is 13 residues long. CDR1 is MNHEY, CDR2 SMNVEV, per germline (reference sequence). V shed 4 bases and J 4 bases; nucleotides not matched to a gene: 2. The CDR3 sequence: CASSSTGGYGYTF. CDR3 nucleotide sequence: TGTGCCAGCAGTTCCACAGGGGGCTATGGCTACACCTTC.

The chain recombines TRBV5-1 with TRBJ2-3; 7 bases are shared with TRBD2. The CDR3 contains 16 residues. Germline trimming cut 2 bases from V and 5 bases from J; bases unmatched to any gene: 11. Germline V gene lookup returns CDR1 SGHRS and CDR2 YFSETQ. CDR3 region: CASSLASGNSLDTQYF. Here the CDR3 DNA reads TGCGCCAGCAGCTTAGCAAGCGGGAACTCTTTAGATACGCAGTATTTT. Filled out from reference TRBV5-1 and TRBJ2-3, the complete variable domain reads KAGVTQTPRYLIKTRGQQVTLSCSPISGHRSVSWYQQTPGQGLQFLFEYFSETQRNKGNFPGRFSGRQFSNSRSEMNVSTLELGDSALYLCASSLASGNSLDTQYFGPGTRLTVL.

The chain joins TRBV18 to TRBJ2-7; D uncertain. Trimming left V 0 bases short and J 0 bases short, with 6 bases between. The CDR3 totals 14 residues. The germline V gene encodes CDR1 KGHSH and CDR2 LQKENI. The CDR3 DNA follows: TGTGCCAGCTCACCACCGGTCAGCTCCTACGAGCAGTACTTC. This translates into CASSPPVSSYEQYF.